The 21 T cell receptor beta chains below come from one sample, sequenced in a study of human T cells and chemical hapten exposure. From the RACE reads, TCRdb called clonotypes with MiXCR, one entry per CDR3 protein. Of more than 100,000 distinct CDR3 sequences in the sample, around an eighth were seen once. This sample's time point: pre-sensitization, week 0. Regarding treatment: therapeutic diphenylcyclopropenone sensitization with weekly scalp DPC. The sample in question was whole blood, obtained in connection with sensitization to the hapten diphenylcyclopropenone (DPC). The origin of the receptors is a woman under 30 with alopecia areata. Some clones in this sample may be carry-over from other donors' samples.

The CDR3 nucleotides read TGTGCCAGCAGTTCGACGACACAACTCTATGGCTACACCTTC. Translating it yields CASSSTTQLYGYTF. V is TRBV12-3 or TRBV12-4 and J is TRBJ1-2; D remains unclear. V dropped 4 bases and J dropped 4 bases, with 13 bases sitting between them. The CDR3 sequence is 14 residues long.

This clonotype was found a few times. The V and J genes are TRBV29-1 and TRBJ1-2; possibly TRBD1 for D (5 bases). Germline V gene sequence: CDR1 SQVTM, CDR2 ANQGSEA. This CDR3 has 8 residues. V lost 6 bases, J lost 11 bases, and 7 bases lay in between. CDR3 region: CSVGEYTF. The CDR3 coding sequence is TGCAGCGTGGGGGAATACACCTTC.

This clonotype was recorded at least ten times. This chain connects TRBV21-1 to TRBJ1-5; TRBD1, the D gene given by the table, was not confirmed from the DNA. TRBV21-1 is a listed pseudogene. This CDR3 is built from 19 residues. The CDR3 DNA reads TGTGCCAGCAGCATTCTTCAGGGACAGGGGAGGAATAGCAATCAGCCCCAGCATTTT. It yields the protein CASSILQGQGRNSNQPQHF.

This clonotype was picked up one time. V is TRBV29-1 and J is TRBJ2-6; D might be TRBD1 (6 bases). V was pared by 4 bases and J by 0 bases, with 16 bases between. The CDR3 has 17 residues. CDR1 is SQVTM and CDR2 is ANQGSEA in the germline V gene. The CDR3: CSVGGRGSRSGANVLTF. The DNA of the CDR3 is TGCAGCGTTGGGGGGCGAGGGTCTCGCTCTGGGGCCAACGTCCTGACTTTC.

Only a few counts were recorded for this clonotype. The chain has TRBV4-3 and TRBJ1-5; 10 bases map to TRBD1. Germline values: CDR1 LGHNA, CDR2 YSLEER. The CDR3 is 16 residues long. V was pared by 0 bases and J by 7 bases, with 6 bases of the junction left unmatched. The CDR3 region is CASSQEWTGGRQPQHF. The CDR3 DNA reads as TGCGCCAGCAGCCAAGAATGGACAGGGGGGAGACAGCCCCAGCATTTT.

There are a few counts of this clonotype. This sequence joins TRBV5-1 and TRBJ2-3; 13 positions match TRBD2. CDR3 length equals 16 residues. Germline V gives CDR1 SGHRS, CDR2 YFSETQ. Trimming at V came to 2 bases and at J to 5 bases, leaving 5 bases not matched to a gene. This CDR3 reads CASSFTSGGAEDTQYF. DNA of the CDR3: TGCGCCAGCAGCTTCACTAGCGGGGGGGCCGAAGATACGCAGTATTTT.

This clonotype appeared a few times. V gene TRBV2 combines with J gene TRBJ2-2, with 9 bases that match TRBD1. In germline, CDR1 is SNHLY, CDR2 FYNNEI. The CDR3 runs to 16 residues. Losses at the gene ends were 2 bases for V and 3 bases for J; bases not matched to a gene: 4. The CDR3 sequence is CASSEWGDRDTGELFF. CDR3 DNA: TGTGCCAGCAGTGAATGGGGGGACAGGGACACCGGGGAGCTGTTTTTT.

This clonotype has just a few counts. V usage is TRBV7-2 and J usage is TRBJ2-3; 14 bases are shared with TRBD2. CDR3 length: 18 amino acids. The V segment lost 5 bases and the J segment 6 bases; nucleotides outside the gene matches: 13. CDR1 and CDR2 from the germline V gene are SGHTA and FQGNSA. CDR3 nucleotide sequence: TGTGCCAGCAGCAAGCGGCATGGGACTAGCGGGGGATGGGATACGCAGTATTTT. Its protein product is CASSKRHGTSGGWDTQYF.

This clonotype was detected ten times or more. This sequence joins TRBV7-6 and TRBJ1-3; D is unresolved. CDR1 SGHVS and CDR2 FNYEAQ come from the germline V gene. With 2 bases removed from V and 4 bases from J, the gap between germline ends came to 6 bases. There are 13 residues in the CDR3. Written as DNA, the CDR3 is TGTGCCAGCAGCTTAACACAGGGAAACACCATATATTTT. Its protein product is CASSLTQGNTIYF.

The sample holds many counts of this clonotype. The chain has TRBV6-2 or TRBV6-3 and TRBJ2-3; D is unresolved. The CDR3 spans 14 residues. Trimming removed 2 bases at V and 0 bases at J, with 6 bases between. Germline values: CDR1 MNHEY, CDR2 SVGEGT. Here the CDR3 reads CASSYGRSTDTQYF. CDR3 DNA: TGTGCCAGCAGTTACGGGCGGAGCACAGATACGCAGTATTTT.

The chain is built from TRBV7-2 and TRBJ1-2; D possibly corresponds to TRBD1 (5 bases). V shed 1 base and J shed 3 bases, with 9 bases lying between them. Germline V gene data show CDR1 as SGHTA and CDR2 as FQGNSA. The CDR3 totals 14 residues. The CDR3 nucleotides are TGTGCCAGCAGCTTAGGTACACAGGACTATGGCTACACCTTC. It yields the protein CASSLGTQDYGYTF.

This clonotype was recorded a few times. The chain couples TRBV7-8 to TRBJ2-7, with D possibly TRBD2 on 5 matching bases. CDR1 is SGHVS and CDR2 is FQNEAQ in the germline V gene. This CDR3 has 12 residues. Trimming pared 6 bases from V and 4 bases from J, leaving 10 bases between. The DNA for the CDR3 is TGTGCCAGCAGGGACTTCGGTTACGAGCAGTACTTC. It codes for CASRDFGYEQYF.

CDR3 sequence (DNA): TGCAGTGCTTCGAGGCAGGGTATCTATGGCTACACCTTC. Its translation: CSASRQGIYGYTF. The chain carries TRBV20-1 and TRBJ1-2, with a weak D call TRBD1 (5 bases). CDR1 and CDR2 (germline): DFQATT, SNEGSKA (reference sequence). V dropped 5 bases and J dropped 4 bases, with 14 bases sitting between them. The CDR3 is made up of 13 amino acids.

This clonotype was observed a handful of times. This chain connects TRBV12-3 or TRBV12-4 to TRBJ1-5, with D maybe TRBD1 (5 bases). This CDR3 contains 12 residues. V was shortened by 7 bases and J by 5 bases, with 9 bases between the two germline ends. CDR3 nucleotide sequence: TGTGCCAGCAAGACAGCCTATCAGCCCCAGCATTTT. Translation: CASKTAYQPQHF.

The chain uses TRBV20-1 and TRBJ2-4; possibly TRBD1 or TRBD2 for D (6 bases each). CDR1 DFQATT and CDR2 SNEGSKA come from the germline V gene (reference sequence). The CDR3 has 15 amino acids. Trimming shortened V by 0 bases and J by 6 bases, and 15 bases separated the two germline ends. The CDR3 bases are TGCAGTGCTAGAGATGAGGGCAGGGGAGGAAACATTCAGTACTTC. It codes for CSARDEGRGGNIQYF.

This clonotype has a count of ten or more. A junction boundary mismatches the germline segment, possibly from a read error. The V and J genes are TRBV20-1 and TRBJ1-2, with unresolved D. Germline V gene sequence: CDR1 DFQATT, CDR2 SNEGSKA (reference sequence). The CDR3 is 15 residues long. CDR3 in DNA: TGCAGTGCCACCCTCGCGGGGTCCTTAAGCTATCGCTACACCTTC. It encodes CSATLAGSLSYRYTF.

In this sample, this clonotype turned up a few times. The V gene is TRBV6-5, the J gene TRBJ1-5, with TRBD1 as a possible D gene (5 bases). Trimming cost V 0 bases and J 11 bases, with 11 bases left between them. The CDR3 loop spans 13 amino acids. Germline values: CDR1 MNHEY, CDR2 SVGAGI. The CDR3 reads CASSYSRGGSQHF. The CDR3 nucleotides are TGTGCCAGCAGTTACTCAAGGGGAGGGTCCCAGCATTTT.

J is TRBJ2-1 and V is TRBV11-3; D unresolved. Germline values: CDR1 SGHNT, CDR2 YENEEA. Between the trimmed V and J ends, which lost 5 bases and 10 bases, there was a span of 9 bases. The CDR3 is made up of 11 amino acids. The DNA of the CDR3 is TGTGCCAGCAGCAGCCGATCCGAGCAGTTCTTC. It codes for CASSSRSEQFF.

This clonotype was seen more than once but under ten times. V gene TRBV7-2 combines with J gene TRBJ2-3; weak D call: TRBD1 (6 bases). The CDR3 length is 15 residues. Germline CDR1 is SGHTA and CDR2 is FQGNSA. With 5 bases removed from V and 4 bases from J, the gap between germline ends came to 16 bases. This CDR3 is CASSPLRQVPDTQYF. The CDR3 nucleotides read TGTGCCAGCAGCCCCCTCCGACAGGTCCCAGATACGCAGTATTTT.

The chain joins TRBV20-1 to TRBJ2-7; TRBD2 aligns across 8 bases. The CDR3 is 13 amino acids. J lost 3 bases, V lost 3 bases, and 4 bases had no gene match. Looked up from germline, CDR1 is DFQATT and CDR2 is SNEGSKA (reference sequence). The CDR3: CSASSSGGYEQYF. The CDR3 coding sequence is TGCAGTGCTAGTAGCAGCGGGGGCTACGAGCAGTACTTC.

The V gene is TRBV11-2, the J gene TRBJ2-4, with a possible D match to TRBD2 (7 bases). The CDR3 contains 15 residues. Trimming left V 2 bases short and J 8 bases short, with 16 bases between. Per germline, CDR1 SGHAT and CDR2 FQNNGV. CDR3 DNA sequence: TGTGCCAGCAGCTTAAGGGGGGGATCTAAAGACATTCAGTACTTC. Protein product: CASSLRGGSKDIQYF.